A single sample is the source of the 27 T cell receptor beta chains below, sequenced in a study of blood T cells in healthy people across ages. For the second PCR, which ran for roughly 6 to 12 cycles, a sample-barcoded 5' primer and a J-beta primer mix were used. TCRdb reanalysed the 5' RACE reads using MiXCR and keeps one entry per CDR3 protein. This table has approximately 900,000 distinct CDR3 sequences, around 29% appearing once. These data were likewise used in another study, on T cells of mothers and their children.

The source material was blood. The receptors here all came from a woman aged 40-49 years in good health.

This clonotype was counted at least ten times. This chain uses TRBV29-1 with TRBJ2-5; D may be TRBD1 (8 bases). Trimming left V 4 bases short and J 0 bases short, with 12 bases between. The CDR3 is 14 residues long. Germline V gene data show CDR1 as SQVTM and CDR2 as ANQGSEA. The CDR3, as DNA: TGCAGCGTTGGGACAGGGAGGGACCAAGAGACCCAGTACTTC. As protein: CSVGTGRDQETQYF.

This clonotype was observed a handful of times. V is TRBV2 and J is TRBJ2-5, with D maybe TRBD2 (5 bases). The CDR3 is 15 amino acids. In germline, CDR1 is SNHLY, CDR2 FYNNEI. Deletions cut 3 bases from V and 4 bases from J, with 15 bases between. CDR3 in DNA: TGTGCCAGCAGTGACCGCGGATTGGAGGCAGAGACCCAGTACTTC. It translates to CASSDRGLEAETQYF.

The V and J genes are TRBV30 and TRBJ2-7; the match to TRBD1 covers 9 bases. CDR3 length: 13 amino acids. Germline V gene lookup returns CDR1 GTSNPN and CDR2 SVGIG (reference sequence). The V segment lost 5 bases and the J segment 3 bases; nucleotides outside the gene matches: 5. CDR3 region: CAWSPGQGYEQYF. The DNA for the CDR3 is TGTGCCTGGTCCCCGGGACAGGGCTACGAGCAGTACTTC.

The rearrangement joins TRBV27 to TRBJ2-1; 8 positions match TRBD2. Germline trimming cut 2 bases from V and 3 bases from J; bases unmatched to any gene: 12. CDR3 length: 18 amino acids. Germline V gives CDR1 MNHEY, CDR2 SMNVEV (reference sequence). The CDR3 protein is CASSLGGSSGFYYNEQFF. The CDR3 nucleotides read TGTGCCAGCAGTTTAGGAGGGTCTAGCGGGTTCTACTACAATGAGCAGTTCTTC.

The chain combines TRBV4-1 with TRBJ2-1; D uncertain. CDR1 MGHRA and CDR2 YSYEKL come from the germline V gene. Trimming took off 4 bases at V and 13 bases at J, with 14 bases between the two ends. The CDR3 consists of 12 residues. Written as DNA, the CDR3 is TGCGCCAGCAGCCCGGAACAAGAGACCCAGTTCTTC. Encoded protein: CASSPEQETQFF.

This sequence joins TRBV6-1 and TRBJ1-4; D is undetermined. Germline CDR1 is MNHNS and CDR2 is SASEGT. CDR3 length: 12 residues. The ends were cut back, 6 bases at V and 7 bases at J, with 9 bases in the middle. DNA of the CDR3: TGTGCCAGCAGGCGAGTTAGTGAAAAACTGTTTTTT. Translating it yields CASRRVSEKLFF.

The rearrangement joins TRBV10-3 to TRBJ2-3, with a possible D match to TRBD2 (6 bases). The CDR3 consists of 14 residues. Germline CDR1 ENHRY, CDR2 SYGVKD. V was trimmed by 4 bases and J by 3 bases, leaving 11 bases between them. The CDR3 spells CAISAGTSTDTQYF. CDR3 nucleotide sequence: TGTGCCATCAGTGCCGGGACTTCTACAGATACGCAGTATTTT.

About this clonotype: As the CDR3 is not closed by the conserved phenylalanine or tryptophan, this likely results from a read error. This chain uses TRBV4-1 with TRBJ2-6, with 7 positions matching TRBD1. CDR3 length: 17 amino acids. The V gene end was trimmed by 1 base and the J gene end by 2 bases; junction bases not matched to a gene: 5. Germline values: CDR1 MGHRA, CDR2 YSYEKL. The CDR3 is CASSQAWDSAGANVLTC. The DNA of the CDR3 is TGCGCCAGCAGCCAAGCCTGGGACAGCGCTGGGGCCAACGTCCTGACTTGC.

At least ten counts were recorded for this clonotype. This rearrangement joins TRBV20-1 to TRBJ2-5; TRBD2 might be the D (6 bases). CDR1 DFQATT and CDR2 SNEGSKA come from the germline V gene (reference sequence). V was cut by 5 bases and J by 4 bases, with 20 bases left in between. This CDR3 region has 15 residues. The CDR3: CSAPSRLESGETQYF. CDR3 nucleotide sequence: TGCAGTGCTCCTTCAAGACTAGAGAGTGGAGAGACCCAGTACTTC.

This clonotype was recorded once. Mismatch with germline at one junction end may stem from a read error. V and J are TRBV5-1 and TRBJ2-7; D unresolved. The CDR3 has 13 amino acids. CDR1 is SGHRS and CDR2 is YFSETQ in the germline V gene. The CDR3 region has the DNA TGCGCCAGCGGCTTAGACAACTCCTACGAGCAGTACTTC. This gives the protein CASGLDNSYEQYF.

On this clonotype: Germline is not matched at one junction end, which may reflect a read error. This rearrangement joins TRBV7-3 to TRBJ2-5; tentatively, D is TRBD1 (5 bases). The germline V gene encodes CDR1 SGHTA and CDR2 FQGTGA. This CDR3 comprises 14 residues. The CDR3 region is CARSLSRAGETQYF. CDR3 nucleotides: TGTGCCCGCAGCTTAAGCAGGGCCGGGGAGACCCAGTACTTC. Complete variable domain (other parts from reference TRBV7-3 and TRBJ2-5): GAGVSQTPSNKVTEKGKYVELRCDPISGHTALYWYRQSLGQGPEFLIYFQGTGAADDSGLPNDRFFAVRPEGSVSTLKIQRTERGDSAVYLCARSLSRAGETQYFGPGTRLLVL.

The rearrangement uses TRBV7-2 and TRBJ2-3, with 11 bases matching TRBD2. After removal of 5 bases from V and 1 base from J, the junction contained 11 bases not matched to a gene. This CDR3 is 18 amino acids long. Germline loops: CDR1 SGHTA, CDR2 FQGNSA. As DNA, the CDR3 is TGTGCCAGCAGCCCCGCTAGCGGGGGGACCCGGGGCACAGATACGCAGTATTTT. Its translation: CASSPASGGTRGTDTQYF.

In its sample, this clonotype was seen a few times. CDR3 region: CASSLPGTGDYEQYF. The CDR3 DNA follows: TGTGCCAGCAGCCTCCCCGGGACAGGCGATTACGAGCAGTACTTC. The chain recombines TRBV3-1 with TRBJ2-7; 8 bases are a match to TRBD1. This CDR3 region has 15 residues. The germline gives CDR1 LGHDT, CDR2 YNNKEL (reference sequence). After removal of 4 bases from V and 4 bases from J, the junction contained 9 bases not matched to a gene.

This clonotype was counted between two and nine times. The rearrangement uses TRBV7-8 and TRBJ2-3; D perhaps matches TRBD2 (5 bases). The length of the CDR3 is 16 residues. CDR1 and CDR2 from the germline V gene are SGHVS and FQNEAQ. V lost 7 bases and J 0 bases, leaving 17 bases between the germline ends. CDR3 sequence (DNA): TGTGCCAGCACCTCTAGTCGGACGGGAAGCACAGATACGCAGTATTTT. It translates to CASTSSRTGSTDTQYF. The full variable domain, rest sourced from reference TRBV7-8 and TRBJ2-3, is GAGVSQSPRYKVAKRGQDVALRCDPISGHVSLFWYQQALGQGPEFLTYFQNEAQLDKSGLPSDRFFAERPEGSVSTLKIQRTQQEDSAVYLCASTSSRTGSTDTQYFGPGTRLTVL.

This clonotype was counted ten times or more. This sequence joins TRBV7-2 and TRBJ2-7; 7 bases align to TRBD1. Looked up from germline, CDR1 is SGHTA and CDR2 is FQGNSA. The CDR3 runs to 14 residues. V lost 1 base to trimming and J lost 3 bases; unmatched junction nucleotides: 3. CDR3 loop: CASSLEAGGYEQYF. The DNA of the CDR3 is TGTGCCAGCAGCTTAGAGGCAGGGGGCTACGAGCAGTACTTC.

This clonotype has only one observation. V is TRBV7-2 and J is TRBJ2-5; 12 bases are a match to TRBD2. V dropped 1 base and J dropped 5; count of bases not matched to a gene: 2. This CDR3 spans 15 amino acids. Germline CDR1 is SGHTA and CDR2 is FQGNSA. CDR3 region: CASSLEGTSGETQYF. DNA of the CDR3: TGTGCCAGCAGCTTAGAAGGGACTAGCGGGGAGACCCAGTACTTC.

This clonotype was observed a single time. The chain carries TRBV20-1 and TRBJ2-1; 8 positions match TRBD1. The CDR3 length is 14 residues. CDR1 and CDR2 from the germline V gene are DFQATT and SNEGSKA (reference sequence). V lost 5 bases and J lost 4; bases outside the gene matches: 7. CDR3 sequence: CSAEDRDLYNEQFF. CDR3 coding DNA: TGCAGTGCTGAGGACAGGGACCTATACAATGAGCAGTTCTTC.

This clonotype came up a few times. The CDR3 DNA sequence: TGTGCCAGCAGCTTGGGGGGACAGGTGATTGTTAACTATGGCTACACCTTC. Translation gives CASSLGGQVIVNYGYTF. V gene TRBV5-5 combines with J gene TRBJ1-2, with 8 bases matching TRBD1. The germline gives CDR1 SGHKS, CDR2 YYEKEE (reference sequence). This CDR3 is 17 amino acids long. V was pared by 0 bases and J by 1 base, with 8 bases of the junction left unmatched.

J is TRBJ2-1 and V is TRBV7-9; 10 bases fit TRBD2. Germline loops: CDR1 SEHNR, CDR2 FQNEAQ (reference sequence). This CDR3 has 19 amino acids. The junction had 17 bases not matched to a gene; V was cut back by 2 bases and J by 7 bases. For the CDR3, the DNA is TGTGCCAGCAGCTTACGCCCAAAGGGCACTAGCGGGGTTAGAAATGAGCAGTTCTTC. Its protein is CASSLRPKGTSGVRNEQFF. Looking up the rest from reference TRBV7-9 and TRBJ2-1 gives the full variable domain: DTGVSQNPRHKITKRGQNVTFRCDPISEHNRLYWYRQTLGQGPEFLTYFQNEAQLEKSRLLSDRFSAERPKGSFSTLEIQRTEQGDSAMYLCASSLRPKGTSGVRNEQFFGPGTRLTVL.

The V and J genes are TRBV9 and TRBJ2-3, with TRBD2 matching over 9 bases. This CDR3 has 14 amino acids. V trimming: 3 bases; J trimming: 6 bases; junction bases outside the gene matches: 5. Germline values: CDR1 SGDLS, CDR2 YYNGEE. The DNA for the CDR3 is TGTGCCAGCAGCGCCCTAGCGGGGCGCGATACGCAGTATTTT. As protein: CASSALAGRDTQYF.

This clonotype has at least ten counts. This chain uses TRBV5-1 with TRBJ2-7; D gene unclear. Per germline, CDR1 SGHRS and CDR2 YFSETQ. V was shortened by 7 bases and J by 4 bases, with 15 bases between the two germline ends. The CDR3 is 13 residues long. The CDR3 is CASAAVVGYEQYF. CDR3 bases: TGCGCCAGCGCCGCGGTGGTGGGATACGAGCAGTACTTC.

The rearrangement links TRBV2 to TRBJ1-2, with a tentative D call TRBD1 (6 bases). CDR1 and CDR2 (germline): SNHLY, FYNNEI. The V end was cut by 2 bases, the J end by 8 bases, with 12 bases between. CDR3 length: 13 amino acids. As DNA, the CDR3 is TGTGCCAGCAGTGAAACATCAGGGGACGGCTACACCTTC. Amino acids: CASSETSGDGYTF.

The V gene is TRBV6-1, the J gene TRBJ1-1, with TRBD1 as a possible D gene (6 bases). Germline CDR1 reads MNHNS; CDR2 reads SASEGT. V was clipped by 6 bases and J by 6 bases, with 17 bases between them. The CDR3 runs 14 residues. DNA of the CDR3: TGTGCCAGCAGCCTACAGGGTGGTGTAGCTGAAGCTTTCTTT. Amino acids: CASSLQGGVAEAFF.

This clonotype showed up just a few times. The chain uses TRBV7-8 and TRBJ2-3; D is perhaps TRBD1 or TRBD2 (5 bases each). The CDR3 spans 14 residues. V dropped 1 base and J dropped 5 bases, with 10 bases sitting between them. Germline V CDR1 and CDR2: SGHVS, FQNEAQ. CDR3 region: CASSLGEGIDTQYF. CDR3 nucleotide sequence: TGTGCCAGCAGCTTAGGAGAGGGGATAGATACGCAGTATTTT.

The V and J genes are TRBV5-1 and TRBJ1-1; D remains unclear. This CDR3 spans 15 amino acids. Trimming pared 0 bases from V and 0 bases from J, leaving 9 bases between. Per the germline V gene, CDR1 is SGHRS and CDR2 is YFSETQ. The CDR3 is CASSLGPSLNTEAFF. DNA for the CDR3: TGCGCCAGCAGCTTGGGACCCAGTCTGAACACTGAAGCTTTCTTT.

The rearrangement links TRBV14 to TRBJ2-3, with 11 bases lining up with TRBD2. The CDR3 spans 14 residues. V gave up 6 bases and J gave up 2 bases; unmatched junction bases: 1. CDR1 is SGHDN, CDR2 FVKESK, per germline. CDR3 in DNA: TGTGCCAGCAGGACTAGCGGGGCCACAGATACGCAGTATTTT. Residues: CASRTSGATDTQYF.

This chain joins TRBV20-1 and TRBJ1-2; no definite D call. Trimming stripped 0 bases from V and 8 bases from J, with 16 bases between. The CDR3 runs 14 residues. The germline V gene has CDR1 DFQATT and CDR2 SNEGSKA (reference sequence). CDR3: CSARDPGILGGYTF. The CDR3 nucleotides are TGCAGTGCTAGAGATCCGGGGATTCTAGGAGGCTACACCTTC.